Included here is one TCR beta chain sequence, with context. This table comes from immunoSEQ multiplex PCR, and its TCRdb copy is limited to in-frame clones, with some not included. The data hold 200,000 to 250,000 clones, with roughly 79% observed a single time. The source of the sample is a study of blood T cell repertoires in COVID-19. The CDR3 spans 13 residues. Trimming took 4 bases from V and 4 from J, leaving 10 bases between them. Per the germline V gene, CDR1 is SGHTA and CDR2 is FQGNSA. Ages ranged from about 18 to 90 years, with residence in around 24 US areas. V usage is TRBV7-2 and J usage is TRBJ2-5; D is ambiguous. The source is a woman in her forties or fifties with acute COVID-19. Sequenced: PBMCs or T cells enriched from blood (not recorded which). The DNA of the CDR3 is TGTGCCAGCAGCTCGGGTCAAGCAGAGACCCAGTACTTC. The encoded protein is CASSSGQAETQYF.